This is a list of T cell receptor beta chains from one sample in a study of beta chain features in type 1 diabetes. Measured with immunoSEQ multiplex PCR; TCRdb has only the in-frame clones, and not every one. Here the sample spans 80,000 to 90,000 clones, around 32% being singletons. What was sequenced was stem cell memory CD4+ T cells from blood. All receptors come from a woman aged 18-29 years in good health. Each CDR3 is given with its conserved first and last residue. The D gene is left open where the match is weak. Part of the rows lack a size; the others show once, few, many or a class for expanded clones.

clone_size,d_call,j_call,v_call,cdr3_aa,cdr3_nt
.,.,TRBJ2-7,TRBV9,CASRSGTQSSYEQYF,TGTGCCAGCAGATCCGGGACTCAGAGCTCCTACGAGCAGTACTTC
few,.,TRBJ2-1,TRBV7-3,CASSPEGFYNEQFF,TGTGCCAGCAGCCCGGAGGGGTTCTACAATGAGCAGTTCTTC
.,.,TRBJ1-2,TRBV19,CASSDSWGYTF,TGTGCCAGTAGCGACAGTTGGGGCTACACCTTC
.,TRBD2,TRBJ2-7,TRBV19,CASSPRGGKGTISYEQYF,TGTGCCAGTAGCCCACGGGGGGGGAAGGGCACAATCTCCTACGAGCAGTACTTC
few,TRBD2,TRBJ2-1,TRBV4-2,CASSQDEWLAGGNEQFF,TGTGCCAGCAGCCAAGATGAGTGGCTAGCGGGGGGAAATGAGCAGTTCTTC
.,TRBD1,TRBJ1-4,TRBV4-1,CASSPRQGGEKLFF,TGCGCCAGCAGCCCGCGACAGGGGGGGGAAAAACTGTTTTTT
few,.,TRBJ1-4,TRBV6-5,CASSYSASNEKLFF,TGTGCCAGCAGTTACTCAGCCTCTAATGAAAAACTGTTTTTT
once,TRBD2,TRBJ2-3,TRBV11-2,CASSLGGLVTDTQYF,TGTGCCAGCAGCTTAGGGGGACTAGTGACAGATACGCAGTATTTT
few,.,TRBJ1-5,TRBV4-2,CASSQERREDQPQHF,TGTGCCAGCAGCCAAGAACGCAGGGAGGATCAGCCCCAGCATTTT
.,TRBD1,TRBJ1-2,TRBV9,CASSVEAGGIYGYTF,TGTGCCAGCAGCGTAGAGGCAGGGGGAATCTATGGCTACACCTTC
few,.,TRBJ2-2,TRBV11-2,CASSPPRTGELFF,TGTGCCAGCAGCCCCCCCCGTACCGGGGAGCTGTTTTTT
.,.,TRBJ1-4,TRBV18,CASSLLQGYNEKLFF,TGTGCCAGCTCACTCCTACAGGGTTATAATGAAAAACTGTTTTTT
.,TRBD2,TRBJ2-1,TRBV9,CASSVTSGYYNEQFF,TGTGCCAGCAGCGTGACTAGCGGTTATTACAATGAGCAGTTCTTC
few,.,TRBJ2-3,TRBV9,CASSPPASSHTQYF,TGTGCCAGCAGCCCCCCGGCTAGCAGCCATACGCAGTATTTT
.,TRBD1,TRBJ2-7,TRBV5-1,CASSAGTGPYEQYF,TGCGCCAGCAGCGCCGGGACAGGGCCCTACGAGCAGTACTTC
.,TRBD1,TRBJ2-6,TRBV9,CASSVGDRGAYGANVLTF,TGTGCCAGCAGCGTAGGAGACAGGGGTGCATACGGGGCCAACGTCCTGACTTTC
.,TRBD1,TRBJ2-3,TRBV7-8,CASSLGWTGPSGTQYF,TGTGCCAGCAGCTTAGGGTGGACAGGGCCCTCTGGTACGCAGTATTTT
.,TRBD1,TRBJ1-4,TRBV30,CAWSRAGGQGKLFF,TGTGCCTGGAGTCGGGCAGGGGGGCAGGGAAAACTGTTTTTT
few,.,TRBJ2-3,TRBV2,CASSDPALGGPATDTQYF,TGTGCCAGCAGCGACCCGGCCTTGGGAGGTCCCGCCACAGATACGCAGTATTTT
.,TRBD1,TRBJ1-3,TRBV7-3,CASSPGQGSSSGNTIYF,TGTGCCAGTAGCCCGGGACAGGGTTCATCATCCGGAAACACCATATATTTT
.,.,TRBJ1-1,TRBV11-1,CASSSHVGGEAFF,TGTGCCAGCAGCTCACATGTCGGGGGGGAAGCTTTCTTT
.,TRBD2,TRBJ2-2,TRBV6-5,CASRLAVLTGELFF,TGTGCCAGCAGGCTAGCGGTACTCACCGGGGAGCTGTTTTTT
.,.,TRBJ1-2,TRBV18,CASSPQDSPNYGYTF,TGTGCCAGCTCACCTCAGGACAGCCCGAACTATGGCTACACCTTC
.,.,TRBJ2-1,TRBV27,CASSPAGAASSSYNEQFF,TGTGCCAGCAGTCCTGCAGGGGCCGCCTCGAGCTCCTACAATGAGCAGTTCTTC
.,.,TRBJ1-2,TRBV18,CASSPRGTIKNYGYTF,TGTGCCAGCTCACCCCGCGGGACCATAAAGAACTATGGCTACACCTTC
few,TRBD2,TRBJ2-1,TRBV5-1,CASSPLAGGSYNEQFF,TGCGCCAGCAGCCCTTTGGCGGGGGGCTCCTACAATGAGCAGTTCTTC
few,.,TRBJ2-3,TRBV7-9,CASSHWDTQYF,TGTGCCAGCAGCCACTGGGATACGCAGTATTTT
once,.,TRBJ2-2,TRBV4-2,CASSPREGADGELFF,TGTGCCAGCAGCCCCCGGGAGGGGGCCGACGGGGAGCTGTTTTTT
few,.,TRBJ2-7,TRBV5-4,CASSDPTSNPYEQYF,TGTGCCAGCAGCGACCCGACTAGTAATCCCTACGAGCAGTACTTC
.,.,TRBJ2-2,TRBV6-5,CASSYRTDYTGELFF,TGTGCCAGCAGTTATAGGACAGACTACACCGGGGAGCTGTTTTTT
.,TRBD2,TRBJ2-3,TRBV7-9,CASSFPAGGSGTDTQYF,TGTGCCAGCAGCTTTCCAGCGGGGGGGAGCGGCACAGATACGCAGTATTTT
few,TRBD1,TRBJ1-5,TRBV27,CASRLQGAAEGQPQHF,TGTGCCAGCAGACTTCAGGGGGCGGCGGAAGGTCAGCCCCAGCATTTT
.,TRBD1,TRBJ2-5,TRBV6-6,CASSQGQLEETQYF,TGTGCCAGCAGCCAGGGACAGCTTGAAGAGACCCAGTACTTC
.,TRBD1,TRBJ1-2,TRBV7-2,CASSVGTGGNGYTF,TGTGCCAGCAGCGTTGGGACAGGGGGGAATGGCTACACCTTC
.,.,TRBJ2-6,TRBV18,CASSPGSSGANVLTF,TGTGCCAGCTCACCAGGGAGCTCTGGGGCCAACGTCCTGACTTTC
once,TRBD1,TRBJ1-4,TRBV5-8,CASSRQGRFNNEKLFF,TGTGCCAGCAGCCGACAGGGACGGTTCAATAATGAAAAACTGTTTTTT
.,.,TRBJ1-4,TRBV7-9,CASSLDLRKLFF,TGTGCCAGCAGCTTAGATCTGAGAAAACTGTTTTTT